Shown below are 19 T cell receptor beta chains from a single sample sequenced in a study of blood T cell repertoires in COVID-19. Assay used: immunoSEQ multiplex PCR; TCRdb lists only in-frame clones, some missing. The sample holds about 130,000 clones; 90% are singletons and the top ten take less than 5%. The sample was peripheral blood. The receptors stem from a man aged 55-75 years with COVID-19, enrolled during active disease.

This chain joins TRBV19 and TRBJ2-1; TRBD2 agrees at 12 bases. The V gene end was trimmed by 3 bases and the J gene end by 6 bases; junction bases not matched to a gene: 3. CDR3 length: 15 amino acids. Germline V gene lookup returns CDR1 LNHDA and CDR2 SQIVND (reference sequence). The CDR3 loop reads CASSILTSGSNEQFF. In DNA, the CDR3 is TGTGCCAGTAGTATTTTGACTAGCGGGAGCAATGAGCAGTTCTTC. Using reference TRBV19 and TRBJ2-1 for the parts outside the CDR3, the full variable domain is DGGITQSPKYLFRKEGQNVTLSCEQNLNHDAMYWYRQDPGQGLRLIYYSQIVNDFQKGDIAEGYSVSREKKESFPLTVTSAQKNPTAFYLCASSILTSGSNEQFFGPGTRLTVL.

The count of this clone is one. The chain uses TRBV11-3 and TRBJ2-2; unclear D gene. The germline CDR1 and CDR2 sequences are SGHNT and YENEEA. The CDR3 loop spans 17 amino acids. V lost 2 bases, J lost 1 base, and 14 bases lay in between. CDR3 loop: CASSLYLGIENTGELFF. In nucleotides, the CDR3 is TGTGCCAGCAGCTTATATCTAGGAATAGAGAACACCGGGGAGCTGTTTTTT.

The chain joins TRBV5-1 to TRBJ2-3, with 7 bases aligning to TRBD2. The CDR3 runs to 15 residues. The V and J ends lost 4 bases and 2 bases, in that order; junction bases with no gene match: 7. The germline V gene has CDR1 SGHRS and CDR2 YFSETQ. The CDR3 DNA follows: TGCGCCAGCAGCACAGCGGGAAGGTACACAGATACGCAGTATTTT. Amino acid sequence: CASSTAGRYTDTQYF.

This chain connects TRBV6-2 or TRBV6-3 to TRBJ2-7, with D possibly being TRBD1 (6 bases). Trimming took off 5 bases at V and 0 bases at J, with 8 bases between the two ends. The CDR3 is 13 amino acids. CDR1 is MNHEY and CDR2 is SVGEGT in the germline V gene. CDR3 in DNA: TGTGCCAGCAGTACAGGGTCCTCCTACGAGCAGTACTTC. This translates into CASSTGSSYEQYF.

This chain uses TRBV9 with TRBJ2-1; a possible D gene is TRBD2 (7 bases). The CDR3 spans 16 residues. Germline-derived CDR1 and CDR2 are SGDLS and YYNGEE. The V gene lost 4 bases and the J gene lost 9 bases, with 23 bases spanning the gap. CDR3 in amino acids: CASSSVGGAVRGEQFF. The CDR3, as DNA: TGTGCCAGCAGCTCCGTAGGGGGGGCGGTACGGGGTGAGCAGTTCTTC.

V gene TRBV5-1 combines with J gene TRBJ1-1; tentatively, D is TRBD1 (6 bases). Deletions cut 4 bases from V and 0 bases from J, with 7 bases between. Germline lookup yields CDR1 SGHRS and CDR2 YFSETQ. The CDR3 contains 13 residues. The CDR3 region has the DNA TGCGCCAGCAGCCAGGGGTTGAACACTGAAGCTTTCTTT. Protein: CASSQGLNTEAFF.

V and J are TRBV24-1 and TRBJ2-7, with a possible D match to TRBD1 (5 bases). Germline V gene sequence: CDR1 KGHDR, CDR2 SFDVKD. This CDR3 has 12 residues. Trimming shortened V by 4 bases and J by 7 bases, and 10 bases separated the two germline ends. The DNA of the CDR3 is TGTGCCACCAGTGAAACAGGCGGTGAGCAGTACTTC. This translates into CATSETGGEQYF.

The rearrangement links TRBV4-1 to TRBJ2-3; D is perhaps TRBD2 (6 bases). V was clipped by 0 bases and J by 0 bases, with 10 bases between them. The V gene's germline CDR1 is MGHRA and CDR2 YSYEKL. This CDR3 comprises 16 residues. CDR3 region: CASSQEPGSSTDTQYF. The DNA of the CDR3 is TGCGCCAGCAGCCAAGAACCCGGGAGCAGCACAGATACGCAGTATTTT.

This rearrangement joins TRBV27 to TRBJ2-1, with D maybe TRBD2 (7 bases). Germline V lookup: CDR1 MNHEY, CDR2 SMNVEV (reference sequence). V gave up 6 bases and J gave up 3 bases, with 15 bases separating them. The CDR3 totals 15 residues. CDR3 sequence: CASSRGRGDYNEQFF. In nucleotides, the CDR3 is TGTGCCAGCAGCAGGGGACGGGGGGACTACAATGAGCAGTTCTTC.

This rearrangement joins TRBV9 to TRBJ1-1; 7 bases line up with TRBD1. This CDR3 is built from 14 residues. Germline CDR1 SGDLS, CDR2 YYNGEE. The V and J ends lost 0 bases and 4 bases, in that order; junction bases with no gene match: 3. The CDR3 spells CASSVGYRGTEAFF. For the CDR3, the DNA is TGTGCCAGCAGCGTAGGGTACAGGGGCACTGAAGCTTTCTTT.

V and J are TRBV30 and TRBJ2-2; TRBD2 might be the D (5 bases). The germline gives CDR1 GTSNPN, CDR2 SVGIG (reference sequence). The V gene lost 4 bases and the J gene lost 4 bases, with 10 bases spanning the gap. CDR3 size: 13 residues. Written as DNA, the CDR3 is TGTGCCTGGATATATCGGGGCACCGGGGAGCTGTTTTTT. Encoded protein: CAWIYRGTGELFF.

The V and J genes are TRBV6-5 and TRBJ1-1; D possibly corresponds to TRBD1 (5 bases). Germline CDR1 is MNHEY and CDR2 is SVGAGI. The CDR3 runs to 13 residues. Trimming left V 8 bases short and J 1 base short, with 11 bases between. The CDR3 DNA follows: TGTGCCAGCTACTACGACAGGAACACTGAAGCTTTCTTT. Translating it yields CASYYDRNTEAFF.

The chain recombines TRBV11-2 with TRBJ1-1, with TRBD1 identical over 11 bases. The CDR3 spans 16 residues. Germline loops: CDR1 SGHAT, CDR2 FQNNGV. The trim removed 1 base at V and 5 bases at J, leaving 6 bases unmatched. The CDR3 sequence: CASSLGPGTGGTEAFF. The CDR3 nucleotides are TGTGCCAGCAGCTTAGGCCCGGGGACAGGGGGAACTGAAGCTTTCTTT.

In its sample, this clone was seen once. The chain couples TRBV9 to TRBJ1-4; no firm D call. CDR1 and CDR2 (germline): SGDLS, YYNGEE. The CDR3 consists of 13 residues. With 5 bases removed from V and 4 bases from J, the gap between germline ends came to 9 bases. The CDR3 coding sequence is TGTGCCAGCAGTCAGACTCTTAATGAAAAACTGTTTTTT. It specifies CASSQTLNEKLFF.

This rearrangement joins TRBV2 to TRBJ2-4; TRBD2 matches 7 bases. CDR1 is SNHLY and CDR2 is FYNNEI in the germline V gene. The CDR3 loop spans 16 amino acids. V was clipped by 8 bases and J by 2 bases; unmatched bases: 12. The CDR3 bases are TGTGCCAGCGCTATAGTAGGGACTACCTCCAAAAACATTCAGTACTTC. This sequence encodes CASAIVGTTSKNIQYF.

This sequence joins TRBV5-4 and TRBJ2-5; a possible D gene is TRBD1 (6 bases). The length of the CDR3 is 14 residues. V was pared by 3 bases and J by 3 bases, with 12 bases between. Germline V gene data show CDR1 as SGHNT and CDR2 as YYREEE (reference sequence). CDR3 amino acids: CASSSRAGEETQYF. The CDR3 DNA is TGTGCCAGCAGCTCAAGGGCAGGGGAAGAGACCCAGTACTTC. Based on the CDR3 plus reference TRBV5-4 and TRBJ2-5, the full variable domain is ETGVTQSPTHLIKTRGQQVTLRCSSQSGHNTVSWYQQALGQGPQFIFQYYREEENGRGNFPPRFSGLQFPNYSSELNVNALELDDSALYLCASSSRAGEETQYFGPGTRLLVL.

The chain combines TRBV4-3 with TRBJ2-1, with 13 bases that match TRBD2. V gave up 0 bases and J gave up 0 bases; unmatched junction bases: 11. Germline CDR1 and CDR2: LGHNA and YSLEER. The CDR3 contains 21 residues. The CDR3 bases are TGCGCCAGCAGCCAAGACCGGACTAGCGGGAGCCAATACAGCTCCTACAATGAGCAGTTCTTC. It encodes CASSQDRTSGSQYSSYNEQFF.

This clone was found once. The chain couples TRBV5-1 to TRBJ1-3; perhaps TRBD1 as D (6 bases). The CDR3 extends over 13 amino acids. The germline gives CDR1 SGHRS, CDR2 YFSETQ. Trimming took off 6 bases at V and 8 bases at J, with 15 bases between the two ends. In DNA, the CDR3 is TGCGCCAGCACCCGAGGACAGAAGGACACCATATATTTT. Its protein is CASTRGQKDTIYF.

This chain connects TRBV7-9 to TRBJ2-1; TRBD1 matches 12 bases. CDR1 is SEHNR, CDR2 FQNEAQ, per germline (reference sequence). V lost 7 bases and J lost 6; bases outside the gene matches: 4. This CDR3 region has 14 residues. The CDR3 here is CASNLGQGANEQFF. CDR3 nucleotides: TGTGCCAGCAACCTGGGACAGGGGGCCAATGAGCAGTTCTTC.